This T cell receptor beta chain was documented in a study of CXCR3-negative and CXCR3-positive naive CD8 T cells. The study made its TRB cDNA libraries by 5' RACE, adding UMI labels. With the 5' RACE reads reprocessed, TCRdb shows one record per CDR3 protein and no DNA. The sample data list 140,000 to 150,000 distinct CDR3 sequences. Note on this clonotype: Its antigen is undetermined.

There are 12 residues in the CDR3. Germline CDR1 and CDR2: SQVTM and ANQGSEA. Triplicates of 300,000 cells were sorted from each CD8+ T cell subset. Study observations and caveats: Researchers report that CXCR3-positive naive cells carry more hydrophobic TRB CDR3s than CXCR3-negative naive cells.

Input material: naive CXCR3+ CD8+ T cells from blood. Subset specified: CD45RO-CCR7+CD27+CD95- naive CD8+ T cells expressing CXCR3 (TNR3+). The chain couples TRBV29-1 to TRBJ2-7; TCRdb's D gene call, TRBD1, goes unchecked for lack of DNA. This TCR came from a human donor in good health. Some clones in this sample may be carry-over from other donors' samples. The CDR3 is CSASLQGHEQYF.